Included here is one T cell receptor (beta chain) sequence, with context. Its antigen is still unknown. This sample was taken from a study of cytomegalovirus exposure and HLA in healthy donors. This CDR3 has 14 amino acids. V lost 2 bases and J lost 4, with 11 bases in between. Germline V lookup: CDR1 ENHRY, CDR2 SYGVKD. The primer mix had 60 Vbeta and 13 Jbeta primers. Using immunoSEQ multiplex PCR, the repertoire was profiled, and TCRdb retains in-frame clones only, with some absent. This table has about 160,000 clones, 70% to 80% appearing once. Study results and caveats: Further analysis, carried out later, found HLA-associated TCR beta chains more clonally expanded than equally common other chains.

Sample: PBMCs. The TCR sequence derives from a female donor in good health and CMV-seronegative. The chain has TRBV10-3 and TRBJ1-2; D is undetermined. In DNA, the CDR3 is TGTGCCATCAGTGAGGCAGGAATACTCTATGGCTACACCTTC. As protein: CAISEAGILYGYTF.